The T cell receptor beta chain under discussion was sequenced for a study of identifying expanded T cells in peripheral blood. Notes on the study in general: Clone count variance between roughly 2-week samples rose with total template count. About 1.2 clones differed between technical replicates, versus around 15 and 18 over time.

With respect to this clone: Its antigen is unknown.

Healthy donors had no documented immune events, such as infections, while sampled. Clones were sequenced by immunoSEQ multiplex PCR, and TCRdb holds only the in-frame ones, with some missing. Of tens of thousands of clones listed, 84% are singletons. The source material was blood. The clonotype comes from a person aged 18 to 69 in good health.

The CDR3 bases are TGCAGCGTTTCGAGTACTGGGGCCAACGTCCTGACTTTC. Protein: CSVSSTGANVLTF. This rearrangement joins TRBV29-1 to TRBJ2-6; D is unclear. Germline V CDR1 and CDR2: SQVTM, ANQGSEA. V was clipped by 5 bases and J by 2 bases, with 7 bases between them. This CDR3 comprises 13 residues.